The clone carrying this TCR beta chain has more than one count but fewer than ten. As yet, its antigen is unknown. MiXCR, run by TCRdb on the PCR reads, gives a single entry per CDR3 protein. This sample yields about 330,000 distinct CDR3 sequences, of which roughly 24% are seen a single time; about 0.73% belongs to the top ten. Sorting recovered naive CD8 T cells on a CD8+CD4-CCR7+CD45RA+ profile. The data were obtained in a study of molecular identifiers for immune sequencing clone quantification. About the research overall: Replicate RNA came from about 20,000 or 100,000 naive CD8 cells and was split five ways, and four parts were sequenced.

The CDR3 runs 15 residues. With 3 bases removed from V and 8 bases from J, the gap between germline ends came to 16 bases. Germline CDR1 is LGHNA and CDR2 is YSLEER. Study-wide points: Barcode-sharing identical TCR molecules could underestimate highly expanded clone sizes.

Source material: naive CD8+ T cells from blood, with Jurkat cell RNA spiked in. Described subset: FACS-sorted CD8+CD4-CCR7+CD45RA+ naive T cells. The chain carries TRBV4-3 and TRBJ2-2; weak D call: TRBD2 (5 bases). The sequence was collected from a human donor in good health. Some libraries in this study had Jurkat cell RNA spiked in. The DNA of the CDR3 is TGCGCCAGCAGCCAGGACTGGGGAGCACCTGGGGAGCTGTTTTTT. It encodes CASSQDWGAPGELFF.